These 10 T cell receptor beta chains share one sample of origin, sequenced in a study of T-cell memory formation after mild COVID-19. In TCRdb, the 5' RACE reads were re-called with MiXCR into one record per CDR3 protein. The repertoire has tens of thousands of distinct CDR3 sequences, about 13% of them found once; the top ten carry about 25%. Sequencing was done on a sample of PBMCs or a T cell subset sorted from them (not recorded which). The source of these receptors is an adult woman who had mild COVID-19 (a few samples of this study predate the infection). Cell type and time point are not known.

The sample holds a few counts of this clonotype. The V call is TRBV24-1, the J call TRBJ1-1; TRBD1 might be the D (5 bases). Trimming left V 7 bases short and J 4 bases short, with 12 bases between. CDR1 and CDR2 (germline): KGHDR, SFDVKD. This CDR3 contains 13 residues. The CDR3: CATRSTAPTEAFF. The CDR3 DNA follows: TGTGCCACCAGATCGACAGCTCCCACTGAAGCTTTCTTT.

There are a few counts of this clonotype. This chain uses TRBV2 with TRBJ1-2, with D possibly matching TRBD1 (6 bases). V was cut by 1 base and J by 3 bases, with 12 bases left in between. Looked up from germline, CDR1 is SNHLY and CDR2 is FYNNEI. The CDR3 loop spans 15 amino acids. CDR3 nucleotides: TGTGCCAGCAGTGAAGACCAGGGGCTCCACTATGGCTACACCTTC. It is translated as CASSEDQGLHYGYTF.

Only a few counts were recorded for this clonotype. V is TRBV20-1 and J is TRBJ1-1; D might be TRBD1 (6 bases). V lost 5 bases and J lost 1, with 14 bases in between. Germline CDR1 and CDR2: DFQATT and SNEGSKA (reference sequence). The CDR3 is 14 residues long. The CDR3 loop reads CSAVPTGQNTEAFF. CDR3 DNA sequence: TGCAGTGCTGTACCGACAGGTCAGAACACTGAAGCTTTCTTT.

The chain links TRBV25-1 to TRBJ1-1; D is possibly TRBD1 (5 bases). Between the trimmed V and J ends, which lost 3 bases and 0 bases, there was a span of 17 bases. Germline lookup yields CDR1 MGHDK and CDR2 SYGVNS. The CDR3 runs 17 residues. DNA of the CDR3: TGTGCCAGCAGTGACCAGGGCGGTGCATACATGAACACTGAAGCTTTCTTT. This gives the protein CASSDQGGAYMNTEAFF.

This clonotype occurred a few times. This sequence joins TRBV6-2 or TRBV6-3 and TRBJ2-4; D gene unclear. Germline lookup yields CDR1 MNHEY and CDR2 SVGEGT. The CDR3 totals 17 residues. The V gene lost 0 bases and the J gene lost 0 bases, with 12 bases spanning the gap. For the CDR3, the DNA is TGTGCCAGCAGTTACTCTTTCGAGCGTGAAGCCAAAAACATTCAGTACTTC. Translation gives CASSYSFEREAKNIQYF.

V usage is TRBV7-2 and J usage is TRBJ2-5; D unresolved. From germline, CDR1 is SGHTA and CDR2 FQGNSA. The CDR3 runs to 14 residues. Trimming took 2 bases from V and 1 from J, leaving 8 bases between them. Here the CDR3 DNA reads TGTGCCAGCAGCTTATACGGCAGCCAAGAGACCCAGTACTTC. It translates to CASSLYGSQETQYF.

This clonotype has more than one count but fewer than ten. The chain couples TRBV9 to TRBJ2-1, with 9 bases matching TRBD2. V gave up 6 bases and J gave up 5 bases; unmatched junction bases: 6. Germline V gives CDR1 SGDLS, CDR2 YYNGEE. The CDR3 has 14 amino acids. In DNA form, the CDR3 reads TGTGCCAGCAACGGGGGACTAGCCAACAATGAGCAGTTCTTC. It translates to CASNGGLANNEQFF. Full variable domain (missing parts from reference TRBV9 and TRBJ2-1): DSGVTQTPKHLITATGQRVTLRCSPRSGDLSVYWYQQSLDQGLQFLIQYYNGEERAKGNILERFSAQQFPDLHSELNLSSLELGDSALYFCASNGGLANNEQFFGPGTRLTVL.

The rearrangement joins TRBV4-1 to TRBJ2-7, with D possibly TRBD2 on 6 matching bases. Trimming left V 0 bases short and J 2 bases short, with 11 bases between. CDR3 length: 15 amino acids. The germline V gene has CDR1 MGHRA and CDR2 YSYEKL. This CDR3 is CASSQDRRGPYEQYF. The CDR3 DNA follows: TGCGCCAGCAGCCAAGATAGGCGGGGCCCCTACGAGCAGTACTTC.

Only a few counts were recorded for this clonotype. The V and J genes are TRBV7-3 and TRBJ2-1; TRBD2 matches 11 bases. This CDR3 is 20 amino acids long. Losses at the gene ends were 2 bases for V and 7 bases for J; bases not matched to a gene: 19. CDR1 is SGHTA and CDR2 is FQGTGA in the germline V gene. Here the CDR3 reads CASSLPLGTSGSGAGNEQFF. CDR3 sequence (DNA): TGTGCCAGCAGCTTACCCCTCGGGACTAGCGGTTCCGGGGCCGGGAATGAGCAGTTCTTC. Drawing the rest from reference TRBV7-3 and TRBJ2-1, the complete variable domain is GAGVSQTPSNKVTEKGKYVELRCDPISGHTALYWYRQSLGQGPEFLIYFQGTGAADDSGLPNDRFFAVRPEGSVSTLKIQRTERGDSAVYLCASSLPLGTSGSGAGNEQFFGPGTRLTVL.

This clonotype was observed a few times. The chain recombines TRBV29-1 with TRBJ2-2; weak D call: TRBD2 (5 bases). The germline V gene encodes CDR1 SQVTM and CDR2 ANQGSEA. The CDR3 extends over 16 amino acids. The V gene lost 1 base and the J gene lost 3 bases, with 15 bases spanning the gap. Here the CDR3 DNA reads TGCAGCGTTGAAGGGGGTCCACTCGGGGACACCGGGGAGCTGTTTTTT. This translates into CSVEGGPLGDTGELFF.